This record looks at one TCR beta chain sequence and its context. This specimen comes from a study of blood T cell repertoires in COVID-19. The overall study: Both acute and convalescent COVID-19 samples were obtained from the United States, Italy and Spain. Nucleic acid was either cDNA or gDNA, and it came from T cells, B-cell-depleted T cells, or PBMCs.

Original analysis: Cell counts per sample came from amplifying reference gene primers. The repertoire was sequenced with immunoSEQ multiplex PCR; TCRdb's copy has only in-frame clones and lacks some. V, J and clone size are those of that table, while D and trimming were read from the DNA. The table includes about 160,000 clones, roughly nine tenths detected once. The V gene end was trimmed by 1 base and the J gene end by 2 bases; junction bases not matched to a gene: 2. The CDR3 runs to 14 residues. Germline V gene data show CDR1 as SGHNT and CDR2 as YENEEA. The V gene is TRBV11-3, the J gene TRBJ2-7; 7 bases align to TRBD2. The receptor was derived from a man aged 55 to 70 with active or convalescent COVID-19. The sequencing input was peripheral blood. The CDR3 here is CASSLGAGAYEQYF. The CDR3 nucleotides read TGTGCCAGCAGCTTAGGGGCGGGGGCCTACGAGCAGTACTTC.